The entry below gives a single T cell receptor (beta chain) sequence along with its context. The record originates from a study of blood T cell repertoires in COVID-19. Study information: Acute-phase and convalescent COVID-19 samples originated in the United States, Italy and Spain. Sources were T cells, B-cell-depleted T cells, or PBMCs; the material itself was cDNA or gDNA.

Clones were sequenced by immunoSEQ multiplex PCR, and TCRdb holds only the in-frame ones, with some missing. This table holds 25,000 to 40,000 clones, 85% to 90% found once. Germline V gene data show CDR1 as ENHRY and CDR2 as SYGVKD. V trimming: 2 bases; J trimming: 2 bases; junction bases outside the gene matches: 12. The CDR3 is 20 amino acids. The sequence was obtained from a human donor in a cohort sampled during active COVID-19. The source material was peripheral blood. This chain joins TRBV10-3 and TRBJ2-2, with TRBD2 matching 12 bases. The CDR3 loop reads CAISETARLAGGHNTGELFF. CDR3 coding DNA: TGTGCCATCAGTGAGACAGCCAGGCTAGCGGGAGGGCACAACACCGGGGAGCTGTTTTTT.